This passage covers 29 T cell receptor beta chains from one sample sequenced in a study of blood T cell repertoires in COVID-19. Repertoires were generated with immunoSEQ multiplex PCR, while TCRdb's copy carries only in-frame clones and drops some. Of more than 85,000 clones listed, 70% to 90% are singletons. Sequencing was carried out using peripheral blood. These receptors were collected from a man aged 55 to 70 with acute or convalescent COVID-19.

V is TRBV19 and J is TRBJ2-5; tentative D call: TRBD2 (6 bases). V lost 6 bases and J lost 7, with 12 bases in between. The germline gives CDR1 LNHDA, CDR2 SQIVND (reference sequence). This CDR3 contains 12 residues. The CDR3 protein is CASRAGSGTQYF. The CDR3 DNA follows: TGTGCCAGTAGGGCGGGGAGCGGGACCCAGTACTTC.

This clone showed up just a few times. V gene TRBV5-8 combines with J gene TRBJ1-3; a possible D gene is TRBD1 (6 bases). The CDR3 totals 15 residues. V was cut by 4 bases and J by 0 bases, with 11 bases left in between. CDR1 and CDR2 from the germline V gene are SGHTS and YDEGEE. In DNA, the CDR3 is TGTGCCAGCAGCCGGGGGGCAGGCTCTGGAAACACCATATATTTT. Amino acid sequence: CASSRGAGSGNTIYF.

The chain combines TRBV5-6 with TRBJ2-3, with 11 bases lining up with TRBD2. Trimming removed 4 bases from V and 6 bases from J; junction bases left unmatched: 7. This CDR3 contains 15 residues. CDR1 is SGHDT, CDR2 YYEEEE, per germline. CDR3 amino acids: CASSIAGGGGDTQYF. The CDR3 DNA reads TGTGCCAGCAGCATAGCGGGAGGGGGCGGGGATACGCAGTATTTT.

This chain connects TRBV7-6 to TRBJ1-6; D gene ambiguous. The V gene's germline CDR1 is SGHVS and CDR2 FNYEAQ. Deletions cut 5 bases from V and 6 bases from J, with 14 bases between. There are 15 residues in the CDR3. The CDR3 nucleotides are TGTGCCAGCAGCCCGAGGATAGATACTAATTCACCCCTCCACTTT. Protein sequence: CASSPRIDTNSPLHF. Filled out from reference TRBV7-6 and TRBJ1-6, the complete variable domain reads GAGVSQSPRYKVTKRGQDVALRCDPISGHVSLYWYRQALGQGPEFLTYFNYEAQQDKSGLPNDRFSAERPEGSISTLTIQRTEQRDSAMYRCASSPRIDTNSPLHFGNGTRLTVT.

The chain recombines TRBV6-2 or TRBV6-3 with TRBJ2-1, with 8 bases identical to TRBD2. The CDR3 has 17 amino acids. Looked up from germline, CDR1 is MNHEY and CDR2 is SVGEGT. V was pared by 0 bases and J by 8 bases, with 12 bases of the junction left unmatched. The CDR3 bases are TGTGCCAGCAGTTACTCGTACTTCGCGGGAGGTTTGGATGAGCAGTTCTTC. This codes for CASSYSYFAGGLDEQFF.

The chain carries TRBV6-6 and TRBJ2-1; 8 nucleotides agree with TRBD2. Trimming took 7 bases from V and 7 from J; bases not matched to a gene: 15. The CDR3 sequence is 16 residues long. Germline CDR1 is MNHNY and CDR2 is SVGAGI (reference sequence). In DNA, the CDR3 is TGTGCCAGCACGCTATCCGGCCGACTAGCGCGGAATGAGCAGTTCTTC. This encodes CASTLSGRLARNEQFF.

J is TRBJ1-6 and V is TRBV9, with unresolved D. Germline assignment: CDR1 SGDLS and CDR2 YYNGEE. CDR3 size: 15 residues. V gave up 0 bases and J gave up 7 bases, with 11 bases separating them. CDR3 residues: CASSVGHDGNSPLHF. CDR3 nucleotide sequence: TGTGCCAGCAGCGTAGGTCATGACGGGAATTCACCCCTCCACTTT.

The DNA for the CDR3 is TGTGCCAGCAGCGCCAATTCGGACAGGGGACGCAACACCTTC. The encoded protein is CASSANSDRGRNTF. The chain combines TRBV9 with TRBJ1-2, with 9 bases fitting TRBD1. Germline CDR1 is SGDLS and CDR2 is YYNGEE. There are 14 residues in the CDR3. With V trimmed by 3 bases and J by 12 bases, 12 bases remained unmatched.

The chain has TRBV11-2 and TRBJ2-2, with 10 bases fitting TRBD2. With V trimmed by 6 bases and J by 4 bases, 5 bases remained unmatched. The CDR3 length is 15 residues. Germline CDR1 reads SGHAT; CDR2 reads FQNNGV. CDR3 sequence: CASRPLAGSTGELFF. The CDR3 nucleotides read TGTGCCAGCAGGCCACTAGCGGGGAGCACCGGGGAGCTGTTTTTT.

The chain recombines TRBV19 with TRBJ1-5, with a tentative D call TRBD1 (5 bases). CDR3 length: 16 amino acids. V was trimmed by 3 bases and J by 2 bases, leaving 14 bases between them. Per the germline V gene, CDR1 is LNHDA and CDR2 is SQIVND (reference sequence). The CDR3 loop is CASSMSQGRGNQPQHF. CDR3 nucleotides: TGTGCCAGTAGTATGTCCCAGGGTCGGGGCAATCAGCCCCAGCATTTT.

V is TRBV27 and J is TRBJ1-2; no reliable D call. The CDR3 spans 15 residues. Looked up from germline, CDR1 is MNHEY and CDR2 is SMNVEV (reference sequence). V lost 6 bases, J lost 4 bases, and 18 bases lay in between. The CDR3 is CASRYQDSSFYGYTF. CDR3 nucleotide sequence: TGTGCCAGCAGGTATCAGGATTCGTCTTTCTATGGCTACACCTTC.

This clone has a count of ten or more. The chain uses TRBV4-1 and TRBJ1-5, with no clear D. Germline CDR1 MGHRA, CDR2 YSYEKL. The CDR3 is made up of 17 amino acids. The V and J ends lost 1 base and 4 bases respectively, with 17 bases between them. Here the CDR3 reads CASSQVDMGFRNQPQHF. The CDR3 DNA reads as TGCGCCAGCAGCCAAGTTGATATGGGCTTTCGAAATCAGCCCCAGCATTTT.

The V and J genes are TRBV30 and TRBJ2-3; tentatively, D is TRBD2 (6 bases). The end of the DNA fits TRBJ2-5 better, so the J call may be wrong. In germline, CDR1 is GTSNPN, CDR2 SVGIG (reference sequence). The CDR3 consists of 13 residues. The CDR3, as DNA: TGTGCCTGGAGTGACAGTCCCTGGCGGGACCAGTACTTC. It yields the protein CAWSDSPWRDQYF.

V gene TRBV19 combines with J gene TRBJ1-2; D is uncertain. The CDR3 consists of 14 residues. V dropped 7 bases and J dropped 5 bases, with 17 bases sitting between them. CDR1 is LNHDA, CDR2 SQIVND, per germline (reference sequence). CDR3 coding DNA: TGTGCCAGTACAGTAGCCGCAGGAGGGTATGGCTACACCTTC. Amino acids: CASTVAAGGYGYTF.

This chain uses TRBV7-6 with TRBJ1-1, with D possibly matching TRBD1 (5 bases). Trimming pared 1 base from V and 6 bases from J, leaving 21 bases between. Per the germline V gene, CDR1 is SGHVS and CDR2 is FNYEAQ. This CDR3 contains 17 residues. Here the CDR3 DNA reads TGTGCCAGCAGCTTAGTGGAGCGGGGGTCCCCCCTCGCTGAAGCTTTCTTT. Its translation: CASSLVERGSPLAEAFF.

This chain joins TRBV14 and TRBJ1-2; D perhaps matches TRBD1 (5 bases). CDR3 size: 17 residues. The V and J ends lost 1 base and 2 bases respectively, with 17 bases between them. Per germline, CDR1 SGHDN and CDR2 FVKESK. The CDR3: CASSQAPPGNQNYGYTF. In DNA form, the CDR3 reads TGTGCCAGCAGCCAAGCCCCCCCAGGGAACCAGAACTATGGCTACACCTTC.

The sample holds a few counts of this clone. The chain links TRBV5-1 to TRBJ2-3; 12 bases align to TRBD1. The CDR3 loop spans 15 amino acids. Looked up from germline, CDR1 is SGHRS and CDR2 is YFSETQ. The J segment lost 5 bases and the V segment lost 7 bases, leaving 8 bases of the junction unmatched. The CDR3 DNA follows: TGCGCCAGCGCGGAGGGACAGGGGGCAATAGATACGCAGTATTTT. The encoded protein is CASAEGQGAIDTQYF.

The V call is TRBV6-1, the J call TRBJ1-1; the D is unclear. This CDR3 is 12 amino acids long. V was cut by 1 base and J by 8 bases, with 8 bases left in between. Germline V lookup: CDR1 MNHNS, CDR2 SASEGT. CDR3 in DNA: TGTGCCAGCAGTGAAGTAGGCAGGGAAGCTTTCTTT. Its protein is CASSEVGREAFF.

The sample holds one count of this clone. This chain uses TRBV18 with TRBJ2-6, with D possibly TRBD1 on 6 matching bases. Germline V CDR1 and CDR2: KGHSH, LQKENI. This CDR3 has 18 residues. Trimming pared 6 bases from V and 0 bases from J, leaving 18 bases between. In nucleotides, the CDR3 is TGTGCCAGCTCCCCTCGGCAGGGGCCCCGCTCTGGGGCCAACGTCCTGACTTTC. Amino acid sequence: CASSPRQGPRSGANVLTF.

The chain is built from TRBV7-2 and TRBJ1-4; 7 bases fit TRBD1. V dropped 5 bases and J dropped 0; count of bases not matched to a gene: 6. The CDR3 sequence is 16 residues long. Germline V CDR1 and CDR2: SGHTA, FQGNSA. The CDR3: CASSPNRGATNEKLFF. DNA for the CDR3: TGTGCCAGCAGCCCCAACAGGGGTGCAACTAATGAAAAACTGTTTTTT.

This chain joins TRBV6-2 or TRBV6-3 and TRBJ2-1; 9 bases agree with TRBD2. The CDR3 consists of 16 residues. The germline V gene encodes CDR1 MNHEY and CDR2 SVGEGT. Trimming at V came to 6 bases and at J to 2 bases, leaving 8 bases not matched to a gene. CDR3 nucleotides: TGTGCCAGCAGCCCTGTGACTAGCGGCCCCTACAATGAGCAGTTCTTC. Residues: CASSPVTSGPYNEQFF.

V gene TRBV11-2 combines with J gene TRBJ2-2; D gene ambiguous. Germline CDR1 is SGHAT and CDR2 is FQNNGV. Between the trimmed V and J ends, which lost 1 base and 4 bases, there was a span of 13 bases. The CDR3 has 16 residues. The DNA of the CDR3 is TGTGCCAGCAGCTTAGCCTCAGCCTCGGGCACCGGGGAGCTGTTTTTT. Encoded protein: CASSLASASGTGELFF. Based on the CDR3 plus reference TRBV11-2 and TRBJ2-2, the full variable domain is EAGVAQSPRYKIIEKRQSVAFWCNPISGHATLYWYQQILGQGPKLLIQFQNNGVVDDSQLPKDRFSAERLKGVDSTLKIQPAKLEDSAVYLCASSLASASGTGELFFGEGSRLTVL.

CDR3: CASSLVGGKDGYTF. CDR3 nucleotides: TGTGCCAGCAGCTTAGTTGGAGGGAAAGATGGCTACACCTTC. The gene calls are TRBV11-3 and TRBJ1-2; D not resolved. Germline V gene data show CDR1 as SGHNT and CDR2 as YENEEA. The CDR3 is made up of 14 amino acids. With 1 base removed from V and 6 bases from J, the gap between germline ends came to 12 bases.

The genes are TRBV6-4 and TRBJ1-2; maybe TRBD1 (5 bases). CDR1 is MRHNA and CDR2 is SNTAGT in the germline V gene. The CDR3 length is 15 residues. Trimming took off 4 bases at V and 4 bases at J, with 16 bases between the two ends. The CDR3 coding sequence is TGTGCCAGCAGTGTGGAGGGGATGGCAAGCTATGGCTACACCTTC. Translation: CASSVEGMASYGYTF.

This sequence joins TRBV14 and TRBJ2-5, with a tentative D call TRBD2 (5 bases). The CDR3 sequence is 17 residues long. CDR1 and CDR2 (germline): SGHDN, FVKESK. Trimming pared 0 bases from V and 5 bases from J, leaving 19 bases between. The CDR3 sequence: CASSQDRSSSGIETQYF. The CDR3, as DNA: TGTGCCAGCAGCCAAGATAGGAGCAGTTCCGGGATTGAGACCCAGTACTTC.

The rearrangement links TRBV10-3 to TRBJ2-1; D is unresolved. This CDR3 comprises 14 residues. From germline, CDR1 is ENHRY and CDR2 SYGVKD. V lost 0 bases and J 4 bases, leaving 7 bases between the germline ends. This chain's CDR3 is CAISESSQYNEQFF. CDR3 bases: TGTGCCATCAGTGAGTCTTCACAGTACAATGAGCAGTTCTTC.

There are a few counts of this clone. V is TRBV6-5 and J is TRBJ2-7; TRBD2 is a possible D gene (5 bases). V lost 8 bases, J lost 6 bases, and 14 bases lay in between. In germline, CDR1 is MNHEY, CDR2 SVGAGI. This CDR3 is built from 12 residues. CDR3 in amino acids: CASGRTAGEQYF. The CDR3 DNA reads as TGTGCCAGCGGGAGAACAGCTGGCGAGCAGTACTTC.

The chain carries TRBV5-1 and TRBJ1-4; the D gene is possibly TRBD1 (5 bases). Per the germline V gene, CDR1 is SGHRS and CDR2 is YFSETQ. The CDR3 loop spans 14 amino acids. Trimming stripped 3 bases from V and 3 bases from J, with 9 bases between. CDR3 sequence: CASSSTGANEKLFF. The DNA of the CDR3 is TGCGCCAGCAGCTCCACGGGGGCTAATGAAAAACTGTTTTTT.

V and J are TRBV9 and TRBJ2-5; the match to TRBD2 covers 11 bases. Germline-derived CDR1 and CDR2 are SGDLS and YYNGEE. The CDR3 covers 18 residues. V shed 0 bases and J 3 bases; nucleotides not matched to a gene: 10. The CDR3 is CASSVGSGRGGSKETQYF. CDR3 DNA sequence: TGTGCCAGCAGCGTAGGTAGCGGGAGGGGGGGGTCCAAAGAGACCCAGTACTTC.